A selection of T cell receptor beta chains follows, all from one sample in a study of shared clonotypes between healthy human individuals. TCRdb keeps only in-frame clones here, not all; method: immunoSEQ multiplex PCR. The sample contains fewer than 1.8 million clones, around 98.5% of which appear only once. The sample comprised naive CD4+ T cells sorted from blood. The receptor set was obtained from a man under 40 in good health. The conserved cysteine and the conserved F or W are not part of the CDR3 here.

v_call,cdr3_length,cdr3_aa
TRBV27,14,ASSSRGLAGPYEQY
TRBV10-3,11,ATLDRGDTEAF
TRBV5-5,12,ASSPLAAGNEQF
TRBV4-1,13,ASSQEPYGSYEQY
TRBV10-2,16,ASSDLPGPGPSGNTIY
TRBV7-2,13,ASNKDSLYYNEQF
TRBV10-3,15,AISEGLAGGPRYEQY
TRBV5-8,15,ASSLVQGNRAFYGYT
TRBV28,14,ATRSIIRGLGETQY
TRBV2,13,ASSVSGQLSQPQH
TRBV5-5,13,ASSPGTGPHAAQY
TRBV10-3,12,AISGQGSGTEAF
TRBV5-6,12,ASSLDRVAYEQY
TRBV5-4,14,ASSRRTPLSTDTQY
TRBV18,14,ASSPPNRAGANVLT
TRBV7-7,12,ASSLRGRPHEQY
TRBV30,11,AWSRGLGNEQF
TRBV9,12,ASSDGTSGETQY
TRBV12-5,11,ASGLGVGQPQH
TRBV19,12,ASSIGQGSEKLF
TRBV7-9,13,ASNRLRPAQETQY
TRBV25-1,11,ASRKDLREKLF
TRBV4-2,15,ASSRSPGTSDPYEQY
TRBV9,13,ASSRAGGYIYEQY
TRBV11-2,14,ASSSFSTGAVYGYT
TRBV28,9,ASGGWETQY
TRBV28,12,ASYEPGRLNEQF
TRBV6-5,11,ASRQDRYYGYT
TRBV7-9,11,ASTADRGGKLF
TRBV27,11,ASRAPPFYEQY
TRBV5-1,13,ASSLVTGRNYGYT
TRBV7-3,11,ASSPPGAGELF
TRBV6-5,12,ASRPTGTNYEQY
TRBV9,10,ASSKVGETQY
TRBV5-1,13,ASSFDGEPFETQY
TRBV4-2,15,ASSQGFGFETNTEAF
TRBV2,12,ASSERTLGTEAF
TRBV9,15,ASSRTSGHIPEGEQF
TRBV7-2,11,ASSSPLGGELF
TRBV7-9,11,ASSETPGNTIY
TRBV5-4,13,ASSRTQGGTDTQY
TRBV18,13,ASSPGTGGPDTQY
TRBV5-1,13,ASSIGPRAGNTIY
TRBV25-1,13,ASSGTPRKNTEAF
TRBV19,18,ASRPGETGVKKASYNEQF
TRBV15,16,ATSRDLRAGRTNYGYT
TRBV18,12,ASSPNLGEQPQH
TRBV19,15,ASSIDATSGVTDTQY
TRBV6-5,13,ASTPDLTGRYEQY
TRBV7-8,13,ASSLTGNRDNEQF
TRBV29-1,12,SVDRDTSNYGYT
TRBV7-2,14,ASSLTGGGSPYEQY
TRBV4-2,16,ASSQSGLAGGGPCEQY
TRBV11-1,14,ASSHRFWQPDYEQY
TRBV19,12,ASSIRLNSYEQY
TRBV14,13,ASSIMAGEHGELF
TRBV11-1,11,ASSLKRTGELF
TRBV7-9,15,ASSLETSPTSKNIQY
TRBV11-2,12,ASSMGLAEGEQF